This T cell receptor beta chain was retrieved from a study of cytotoxic CD8 clonotypes in ibrutinib-treated CLL. Study background: Responses: around 25 partial, 2 complete; after median around 68 months, roughly 15 stayed remitted, around twelve progressed.

This CDR3 spans 15 amino acids. Trimming pared 3 bases from V and 4 bases from J, leaving 12 bases between. The germline CDR1 and CDR2 sequences are KGHSH and LQKENI. Using immunoSEQ multiplex PCR, the repertoire was profiled, and TCRdb retains in-frame clones only, with some absent. The profile shows around 140,000 clones, more than 75% of them singletons. Study findings and constraints: Public clonotypes, rarely seen, contracted or held steady on treatment.

This clone was counted once. Its antigen is not identified. The sequences come from PBMCs, collected after 24 months of ibrutinib treatment. This chain links TRBV18 with TRBJ2-2; D is undetermined. The receptor was isolated from a human donor with chronic lymphocytic leukemia. The CDR3 sequence is CASSPLGQATGELFF. CDR3 nucleotides: TGTGCCAGCTCACCGCTCGGGCAGGCCACCGGGGAGCTGTTTTTT.